This record covers a single TCR beta chain. This record belongs to a study of cytomegalovirus exposure and HLA in healthy donors. V lost 3 bases to trimming and J lost 2 bases; unmatched junction nucleotides: 8. Germline V gives CDR1 WNHNN, CDR2 SYGVQD (reference sequence). The CDR3 runs to 16 residues. Only in-frame clones appear in the TCRdb table, and some are missing; sequencing was by immunoSEQ multiplex PCR. Here the sample spans tens of thousands of clones, about 94% being singletons. This TCR was sampled from a man aged 18 to 29 in good health and CMV-seropositive. Input material: PBMCs. This rearrangement joins TRBV10-1 to TRBJ2-3, with TRBD2 matching 7 bases. The CDR3 reads CASSDPSGTNTDTQYF. The CDR3 DNA reads as TGCGCCAGCAGTGACCCCAGCGGGACTAACACAGATACGCAGTATTTT.